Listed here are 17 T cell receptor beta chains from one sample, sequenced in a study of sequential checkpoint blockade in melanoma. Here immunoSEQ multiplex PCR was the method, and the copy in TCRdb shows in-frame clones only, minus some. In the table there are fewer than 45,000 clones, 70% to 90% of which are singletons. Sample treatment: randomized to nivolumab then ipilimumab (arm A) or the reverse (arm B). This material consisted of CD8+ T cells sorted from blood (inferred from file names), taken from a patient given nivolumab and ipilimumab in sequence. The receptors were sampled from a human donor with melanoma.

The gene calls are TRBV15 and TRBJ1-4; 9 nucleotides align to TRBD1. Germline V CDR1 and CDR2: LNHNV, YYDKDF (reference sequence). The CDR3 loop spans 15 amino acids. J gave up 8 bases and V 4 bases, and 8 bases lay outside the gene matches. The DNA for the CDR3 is TGTGCCACCAGCACCAACAGGGGGCTAGTAGAAAAACTGTTTTTT. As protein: CATSTNRGLVEKLFF.

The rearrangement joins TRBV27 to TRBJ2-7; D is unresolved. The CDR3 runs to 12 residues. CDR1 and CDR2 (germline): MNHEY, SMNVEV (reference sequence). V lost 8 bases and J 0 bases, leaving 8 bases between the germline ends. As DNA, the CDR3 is TGTGCCAGCTACTCGGTCTCCTACGAGCAGTACTTC. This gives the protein CASYSVSYEQYF.

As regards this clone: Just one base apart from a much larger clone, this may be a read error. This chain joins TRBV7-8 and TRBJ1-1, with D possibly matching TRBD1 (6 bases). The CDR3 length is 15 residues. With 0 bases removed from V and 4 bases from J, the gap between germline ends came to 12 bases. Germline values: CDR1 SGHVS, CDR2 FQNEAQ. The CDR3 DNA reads TGTGCCAGCAGCTTAGCGTCGGGGGGCGGCACTGAAGCTTTCTTT. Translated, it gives CASSLASGGGTEAFF.

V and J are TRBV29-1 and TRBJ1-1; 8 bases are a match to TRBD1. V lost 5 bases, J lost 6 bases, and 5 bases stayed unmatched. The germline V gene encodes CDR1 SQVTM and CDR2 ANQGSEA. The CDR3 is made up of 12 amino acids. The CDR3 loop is CSVRTGSPEAFF. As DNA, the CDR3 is TGCAGCGTTCGGACAGGGAGTCCTGAAGCTTTCTTT.

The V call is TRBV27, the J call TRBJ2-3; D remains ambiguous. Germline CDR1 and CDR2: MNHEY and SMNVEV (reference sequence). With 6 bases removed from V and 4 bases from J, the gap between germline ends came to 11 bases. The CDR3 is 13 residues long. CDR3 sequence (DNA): TGTGCCAGCAGGACTTTTTTCGCAGATACGCAGTATTTT. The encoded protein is CASRTFFADTQYF.

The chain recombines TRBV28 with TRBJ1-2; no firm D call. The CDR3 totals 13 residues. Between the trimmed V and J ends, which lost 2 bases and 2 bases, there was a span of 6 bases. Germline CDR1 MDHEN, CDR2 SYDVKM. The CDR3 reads CASSLGQNYGYTF. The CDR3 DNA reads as TGTGCCAGCAGTTTAGGGCAGAACTATGGCTACACCTTC.

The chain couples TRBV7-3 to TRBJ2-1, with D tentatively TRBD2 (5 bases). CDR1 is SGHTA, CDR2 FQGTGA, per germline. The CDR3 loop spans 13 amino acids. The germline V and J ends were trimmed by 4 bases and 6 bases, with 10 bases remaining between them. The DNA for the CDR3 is TGTGCCAGCAGCTCGCTTACTAGCAATGAGCAGTTCTTC. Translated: CASSSLTSNEQFF.

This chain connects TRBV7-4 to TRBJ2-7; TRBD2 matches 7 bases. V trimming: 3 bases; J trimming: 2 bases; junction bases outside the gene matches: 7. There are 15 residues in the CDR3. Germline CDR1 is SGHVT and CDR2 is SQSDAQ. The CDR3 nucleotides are TGTGCCAGCAGCTTTACCACTAGCGAAACCTACGAGCAGTACGTC. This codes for CASSFTTSETYEQYV.

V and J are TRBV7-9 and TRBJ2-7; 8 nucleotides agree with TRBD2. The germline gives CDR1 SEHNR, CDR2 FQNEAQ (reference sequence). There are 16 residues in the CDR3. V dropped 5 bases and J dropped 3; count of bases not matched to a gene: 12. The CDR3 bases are TGTGCCAGCAGCGCCCAAACTAGCGGAGTTTACTACGAGCAGTACTTC. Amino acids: CASSAQTSGVYYEQYF.

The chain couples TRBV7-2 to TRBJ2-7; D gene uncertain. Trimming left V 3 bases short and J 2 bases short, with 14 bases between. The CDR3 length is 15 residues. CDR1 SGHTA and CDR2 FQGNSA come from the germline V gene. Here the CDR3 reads CASSFGRDPAYEQYF. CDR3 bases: TGTGCCAGCAGCTTTGGGCGTGACCCGGCCTACGAGCAGTACTTC.

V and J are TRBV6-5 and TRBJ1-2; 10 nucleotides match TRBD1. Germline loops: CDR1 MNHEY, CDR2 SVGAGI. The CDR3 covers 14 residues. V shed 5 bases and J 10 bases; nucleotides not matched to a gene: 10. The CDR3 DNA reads TGTGCCAGCAGTCCGGGACAGGGGCGACGGGTCTACACCTTC. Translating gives CASSPGQGRRVYTF.

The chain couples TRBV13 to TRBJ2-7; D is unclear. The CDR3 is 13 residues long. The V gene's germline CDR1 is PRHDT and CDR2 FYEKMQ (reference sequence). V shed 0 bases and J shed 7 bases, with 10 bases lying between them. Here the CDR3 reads CASSLGRPGEQYF. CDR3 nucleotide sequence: TGTGCCAGCAGCTTAGGCCGTCCGGGTGAGCAGTACTTC. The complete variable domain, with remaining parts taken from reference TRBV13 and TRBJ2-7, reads AAGVIQSPRHLIKEKRETATLKCYPIPRHDTVYWYQQGPGQDPQFLISFYEKMQSDKGSIPDRFSAQQFSDYHSELNMSSLELGDSALYFCASSLGRPGEQYFGPGTRLTVT.

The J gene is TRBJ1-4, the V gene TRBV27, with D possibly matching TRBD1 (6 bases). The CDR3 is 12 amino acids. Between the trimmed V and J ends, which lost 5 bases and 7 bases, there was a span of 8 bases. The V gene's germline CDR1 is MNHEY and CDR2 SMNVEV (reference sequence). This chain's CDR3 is CASSMTGEKLFF. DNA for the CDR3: TGTGCCAGCAGTATGACAGGTGAAAAACTGTTTTTT.

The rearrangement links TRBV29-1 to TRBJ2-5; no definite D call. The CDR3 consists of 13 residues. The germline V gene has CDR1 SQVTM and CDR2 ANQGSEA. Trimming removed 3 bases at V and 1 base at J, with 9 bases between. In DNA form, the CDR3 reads TGCAGCGTTGACGGTATAGCCCAAGAGACCCAGTACTTC. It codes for CSVDGIAQETQYF.

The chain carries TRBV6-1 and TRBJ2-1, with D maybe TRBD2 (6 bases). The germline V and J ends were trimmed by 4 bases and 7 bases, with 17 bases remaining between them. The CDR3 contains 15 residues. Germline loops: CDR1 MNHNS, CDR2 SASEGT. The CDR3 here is CASSATPGVPNEQFF. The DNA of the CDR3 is TGTGCCAGCAGTGCTACCCCGGGGGTCCCAAATGAGCAGTTCTTC.

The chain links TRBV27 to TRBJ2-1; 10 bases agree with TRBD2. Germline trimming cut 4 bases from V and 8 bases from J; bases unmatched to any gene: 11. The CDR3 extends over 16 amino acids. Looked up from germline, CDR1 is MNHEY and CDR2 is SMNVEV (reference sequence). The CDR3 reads CASSYSPPSGSDEQFF. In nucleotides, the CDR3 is TGTGCCAGCAGTTACTCCCCTCCTAGCGGGAGTGATGAGCAGTTCTTC.

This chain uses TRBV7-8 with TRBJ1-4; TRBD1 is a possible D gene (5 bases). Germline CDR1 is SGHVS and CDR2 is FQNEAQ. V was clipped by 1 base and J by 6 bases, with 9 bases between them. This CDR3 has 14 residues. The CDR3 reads CASSLDRSDEKLFF. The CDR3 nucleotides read TGTGCCAGCAGCTTAGACAGGTCGGATGAAAAACTGTTTTTT.